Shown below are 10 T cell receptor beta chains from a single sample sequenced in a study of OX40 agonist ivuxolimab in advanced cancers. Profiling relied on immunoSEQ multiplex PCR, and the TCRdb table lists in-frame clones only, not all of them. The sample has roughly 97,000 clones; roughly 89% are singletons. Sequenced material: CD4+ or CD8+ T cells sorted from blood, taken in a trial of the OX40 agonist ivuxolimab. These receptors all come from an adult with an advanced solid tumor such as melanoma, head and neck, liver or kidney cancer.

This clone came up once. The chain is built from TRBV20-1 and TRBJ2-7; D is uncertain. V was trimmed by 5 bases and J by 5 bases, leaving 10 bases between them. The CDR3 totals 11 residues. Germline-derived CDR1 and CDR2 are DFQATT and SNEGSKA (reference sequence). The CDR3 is CSAGPGHEQYF. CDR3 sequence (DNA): TGCAGTGCTGGCCCCGGGCACGAGCAGTACTTC.

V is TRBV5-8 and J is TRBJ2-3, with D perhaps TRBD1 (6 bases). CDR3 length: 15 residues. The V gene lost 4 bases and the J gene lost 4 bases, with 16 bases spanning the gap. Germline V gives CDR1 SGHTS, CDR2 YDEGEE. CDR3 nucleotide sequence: TGTGCCAGCAGCCCTGGACAGTTGACCTCAGATACGCAGTATTTT. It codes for CASSPGQLTSDTQYF.

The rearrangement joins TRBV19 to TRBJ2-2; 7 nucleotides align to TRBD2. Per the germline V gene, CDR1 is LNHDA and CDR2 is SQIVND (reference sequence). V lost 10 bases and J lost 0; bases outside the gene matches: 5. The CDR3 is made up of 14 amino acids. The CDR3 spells CATTGLANTGELFF. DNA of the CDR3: TGTGCCACCACCGGACTAGCGAACACCGGGGAGCTGTTTTTT.

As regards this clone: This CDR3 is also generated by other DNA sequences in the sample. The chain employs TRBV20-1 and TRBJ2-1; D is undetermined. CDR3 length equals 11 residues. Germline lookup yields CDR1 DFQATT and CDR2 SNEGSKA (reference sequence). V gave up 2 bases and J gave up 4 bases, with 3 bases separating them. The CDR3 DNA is TGCAGTGCTAGACCTTACAATGAGCAGTTCTTC. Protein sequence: CSARPYNEQFF.

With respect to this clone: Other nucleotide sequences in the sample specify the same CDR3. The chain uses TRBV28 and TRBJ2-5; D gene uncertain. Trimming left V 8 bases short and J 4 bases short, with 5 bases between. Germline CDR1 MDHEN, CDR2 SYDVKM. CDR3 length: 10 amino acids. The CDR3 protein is CASGRETQYF. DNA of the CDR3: TGTGCCAGCGGCCGAGAGACCCAGTACTTC.

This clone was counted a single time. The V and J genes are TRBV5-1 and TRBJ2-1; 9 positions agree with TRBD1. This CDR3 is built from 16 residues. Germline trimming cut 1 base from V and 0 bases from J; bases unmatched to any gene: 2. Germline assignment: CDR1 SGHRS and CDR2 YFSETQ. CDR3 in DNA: TGCGCCAGCAGCTTGTCACAGGGGGCCTCCTACAATGAGCAGTTCTTC. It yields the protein CASSLSQGASYNEQFF.

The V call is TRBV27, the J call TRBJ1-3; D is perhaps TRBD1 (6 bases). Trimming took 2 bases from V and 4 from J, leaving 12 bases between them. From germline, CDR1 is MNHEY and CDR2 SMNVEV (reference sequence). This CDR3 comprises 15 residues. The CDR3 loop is CASSLIGGFGNTIYF. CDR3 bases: TGTGCCAGCAGTTTAATCGGGGGCTTCGGAAACACCATATATTTT.

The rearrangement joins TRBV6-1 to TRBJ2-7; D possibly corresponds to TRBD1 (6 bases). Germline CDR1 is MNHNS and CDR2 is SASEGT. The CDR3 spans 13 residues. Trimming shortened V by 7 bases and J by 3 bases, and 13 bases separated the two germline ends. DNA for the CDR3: TGTGCCAGCACAAGGGACACCCTCTACGAGCAGTACTTC. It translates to CASTRDTLYEQYF.

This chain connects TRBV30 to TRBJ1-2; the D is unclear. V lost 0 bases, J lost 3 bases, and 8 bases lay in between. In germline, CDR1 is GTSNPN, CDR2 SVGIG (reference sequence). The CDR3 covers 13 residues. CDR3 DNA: TGTGCCTGGAGTGTAGGTCGGGACTATGGCTACACCTTC. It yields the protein CAWSVGRDYGYTF.

The CDR3 region is CASSPEAASTDTQYF. CDR3 sequence (DNA): TGTGCCAGCAGCCCCGAGGCCGCTAGCACAGATACGCAGTATTTT. This chain connects TRBV6-4 to TRBJ2-3, with D unresolved. V lost 6 bases to trimming and J lost 0 bases, with 13 bases between them. Looked up from germline, CDR1 is MRHNA and CDR2 is SNTAGT. This CDR3 region has 15 residues.